Listed here is a single T cell receptor beta chain. The target of this receptor is not known. Nothing much larger sits one base from this clone, and base qualities are not available. The trial excluded patients who had a history of autoimmune disease or who were on systemic immunosuppression. Peripheral blood for TCR sequencing was collected from all dose cohorts at baseline, on cycle 4 day 1, and on cycle 7 day 1. Samples were obtained from an open-label, multicenter, first-in-human phase I dose-escalation trial of ivuxolimab. Adults with locally advanced or metastatic melanoma, renal cell carcinoma, hepatocellular carcinoma or head and neck squamous cell carcinoma were enrolled in the trial. Before TCR sequencing, CD4+ T cells and CD8+ T cells from peripheral blood were sorted into separate populations. CDR1 and CDR2 were assigned from the germline V gene as SGHTA and FQGNSA. From its cysteine to its phenylalanine, the CDR3 spans 12 amino acids. The entry retains the CDR3 DNA only, 36 bases that are in frame from base 1. Trimming at the junction amounts to 0 bases on V and 8 bases on J, and the germline ends lie 7 bases apart.

Genomic DNA was isolated from the sorted cells so that the TCRbeta CDR3 region could be sequenced. The immunoSEQ Assay was used for sequencing of TCRbeta CDR3 regions. Sourced from immuneACCESS, this table was stored by TCRdb with only in-frame sequences that have V and J called. A share of the clones is absent; for the studies checked, an unresolved V gene accounts for under half, and the remainder has no known explanation. The sample profile shows roughly 65,000 clones; 80% of them were found once. The top ten clonotypes cover 2% to 2.5% of the sample. The source of the sample is a study of OX40 agonist ivuxolimab in advanced cancers. About the study as a whole: Ivuxolimab was a fully human IgG2 agonistic monoclonal antibody targeting the costimulatory receptor OX40 (CD134). Intravenous ivuxolimab was administered to patients every 2 weeks at six dose levels: 0.01, 0.1, 0.3, 1.5, 3 and 10 mg/kg. Of the approximately 50 dose-escalation patients, hepatocellular carcinoma was present in approximately 20, melanoma in around 15, renal cell carcinoma in 9 and head and neck cancer in 9. In the dose-escalation cohort, roughly four fifths of patients were male, and the mean age was approximately 64 years, with a range of about 23 to 85. Prior anti-PD-1, anti-PD-L1 or anti-CTLA-4 therapy was permitted, and checkpoint inhibitors had been received by about 44% of dose-escalation patients. Partial responses occurred in three dose-escalation patients, of whom one had hepatocellular carcinoma and two had cutaneous melanoma. Peripheral TCRbeta sequencing aimed to test whether ivuxolimab altered TCR sequence diversity and caused clonal T-cell expansion. The paper reports the monotherapy dose-escalation portion (N ≈ 50 patients) of the phase I ivuxolimab trial.

Beyond this particular receptor, the publication reports: Clonal expansion of both CD4+ and CD8+ blood T cells was observed from baseline to week 6 at doses 0.1 to 3.0 mg/kg. In partial responders in the 0.1-3.0 mg/kg groups, normalized peripheral clonal expansion was found to be among the lowest, especially among CD8+ T cells. Antigen specificity was not determined for the clonally expanded peripheral T cells. Low levels of normalized T-cell clonal expansion were also shown by some nonresponding patients. After ivuxolimab, more expanded clones were found on average in CD8+ T cells than in CD4+ T cells.

Sequenced here: CD4+ or CD8+ T cells sorted from blood, sampled in a trial of the OX40 agonist ivuxolimab. This sequence uses TRBV7-2 and TRBJ1-2, and possibly TRBD1, on 6 matching bases. The clonotype originates from an adult with an advanced solid tumor such as melanoma, head and neck, liver or kidney cancer. The CDR3 region: CASSLAGGGYTF. The nucleotide sequence reads as follows: TGTGCCAGCAGCTTAGCGGGGGGCGGCTACACCTTC.